This T cell receptor beta chain was recorded in a study of CD8+CD57+ T cells in acquired aplastic anemia. Study summary: The study obtained an average of approximately 2.9 ug of DNA from sorted CD4+ and CD8+ cells.

Study-level results: Roughly 31 CD8+ CDR3 sequences were shared between patients and controls.

On this clonotype: What it recognizes is unknown.

Looked up from germline, CDR1 is SEHNR and CDR2 is FQNEAQ (reference sequence). V was clipped by 5 bases and J by 6 bases, with 13 bases between them. There are 13 residues in the CDR3. By flow cytometry, patients selected for sequencing had shown an expansion of CD8+CD57+ cells. The use of genomic DNA as template underpinned the TCR beta VDJ and CDR3 profiling. MiXCR was run by TCRdb on the reads, yielding one entry per CDR3 protein. In the table there are 310,000 or so distinct CDR3 sequences, about 50% of which are singletons. Sample: sorted CD4+, CD8+, or CD8+CD57+ T cells (not recorded which) from PBMCs. The chain recombines TRBV7-9 with TRBJ1-2; D might be TRBD1 (6 bases). The clonotype comes from a human donor with aplastic anemia. CDR3 sequence: CASSLTGSHGYTF. The CDR3 nucleotides read TGTGCCAGCAGCCTCACAGGGAGCCATGGCTACACCTTC.